This passage covers 20 T cell receptor beta chains from one sample sequenced in a study of T-cell memory formation after mild COVID-19. From the 5' RACE reads, TCRdb called clonotypes with MiXCR, one entry per CDR3 protein. The sample gives 270,000 or so distinct CDR3 sequences, approximately 19% of which show up once; under 30% is in the top ten. The sequenced material came from PBMCs or a T cell subset sorted from them (not recorded which). The receptors were gathered from a man aged 18-30 years who had mild COVID-19 (a few samples of this study predate the infection). Cell type and time point are not known.

The chain couples TRBV4-2 to TRBJ1-1, with 7 bases aligning to TRBD1. V dropped 4 bases and J dropped 5; count of bases not matched to a gene: 7. The CDR3 has 14 amino acids. Germline CDR1 and CDR2: LGHNA and YNFKEQ. Written as DNA, the CDR3 is TGTGCCAGCAGCCGGTCGACAGGGTGGACTGAAGCTTTCTTT. It specifies CASSRSTGWTEAFF.

This clonotype appeared a few times. J is TRBJ2-1 and V is TRBV5-1; D might be TRBD1 (5 bases). CDR3 length: 14 residues. V shed 6 bases and J shed 1 base, with 11 bases lying between them. The germline V gene has CDR1 SGHRS and CDR2 YFSETQ. CDR3 residues: CASKLRGSYNEQFF. The CDR3, as DNA: TGCGCCAGCAAGTTAAGGGGATCCTACAATGAGCAGTTCTTC.

This sequence joins TRBV7-7 and TRBJ2-5; TRBD1 agrees at 9 bases. V shed 5 bases, J shed 5 bases, and the junction held 6 bases outside the gene matches. Germline-derived CDR1 and CDR2 are SSHAT and FNYEAQ (reference sequence). This CDR3 comprises 14 residues. The chain's CDR3 is CASSQGTGRETQYF. In nucleotides, the CDR3 is TGTGCCAGCAGCCAAGGGACAGGGCGGGAGACCCAGTACTTC.

CDR3 DNA sequence: TGTGCCAGCAGTGGGACGTTGGATGGCTACACCTTC. Protein product: CASSGTLDGYTF. V is TRBV6-2 or TRBV6-3 and J is TRBJ1-2, with D possibly TRBD1 on 5 matching bases. This CDR3 comprises 12 residues. The V gene lost 5 bases and the J gene lost 6 bases, with 10 bases spanning the gap. Germline CDR1 reads MNHEY; CDR2 reads SVGEGT.

Many counts were recorded for this clonotype. V gene TRBV5-1 combines with J gene TRBJ2-2; D not resolved. Trimming removed 3 bases at V and 0 bases at J, with 9 bases between. This CDR3 comprises 15 residues. Germline loops: CDR1 SGHRS, CDR2 YFSETQ. The CDR3 nucleotides read TGCGCCAGCAGCTCTGGGCCCGCGAACACCGGGGAGCTGTTTTTT. Amino acid sequence: CASSSGPANTGELFF.

This clonotype was seen more than once but under ten times. CDR3 sequence (DNA): TGTGCCAGCAGCTCAACTAGCCGGGATACGCAGTATTTT. Its protein product is CASSSTSRDTQYF. The chain employs TRBV7-3 and TRBJ2-3; possibly TRBD2 for D (6 bases). This CDR3 has 13 residues. Germline CDR1 reads SGHTA; CDR2 reads FQGTGA. V dropped 4 bases and J dropped 6 bases, with 11 bases sitting between them.

The chain's CDR3 is CASSYTGNSYNEQFF. The CDR3 coding sequence is TGTGCCAGCAGTTACACCGGGAACTCCTACAATGAGCAGTTCTTC. The chain carries TRBV12-3 or TRBV12-4 and TRBJ2-1, with D tentatively TRBD2 (5 bases). The CDR3 runs to 15 residues. V lost 4 bases, J lost 0 bases, and 10 bases lay in between.

The chain carries TRBV7-2 and TRBJ2-3, with 8 bases that match TRBD1. Germline V gene lookup returns CDR1 SGHTA and CDR2 FQGNSA. The ends lost 0 bases at V and 1 base at J; junction bases unmatched: 6. The CDR3 is 17 residues long. CDR3: CASSLAGRGQGTDTQYF. For the CDR3, the DNA is TGTGCCAGCAGCTTAGCGGGGCGGGGACAGGGCACAGATACGCAGTATTTT.

This clonotype was seen a handful of times. This rearrangement joins TRBV4-1 to TRBJ1-5, with a tentative D call TRBD1 (5 bases). The CDR3 is made up of 15 amino acids. Per germline, CDR1 MGHRA and CDR2 YSYEKL. V shed 1 base and J shed 1 base, with 8 bases lying between them. CDR3 amino acids: CASSQGPGSNQPQHF. The DNA of the CDR3 is TGCGCCAGCAGCCAAGGTCCAGGGAGCAATCAGCCCCAGCATTTT.

V gene TRBV4-3 combines with J gene TRBJ2-7, with 8 bases identical to TRBD1. Germline-derived CDR1 and CDR2 are LGHNA and YSLEER. The CDR3 runs 13 residues. Trimming took 1 base from V and 6 from J; bases not matched to a gene: 2. CDR3 in amino acids: CASSQGTGSEQYV. CDR3 nucleotide sequence: TGCGCCAGCAGCCAAGGGACAGGGAGCGAGCAGTACGTC.

CDR3 sequence reads: CSAPLLAGEDNEQFF. CDR3 nucleotides: TGCAGTGCTCCCCTACTAGCGGGGGAGGACAATGAGCAGTTCTTC. The rearrangement uses TRBV20-1 and TRBJ2-1; TRBD2 agrees at 11 bases. The CDR3 runs to 15 residues. Germline trimming cut 5 bases from V and 5 bases from J; bases unmatched to any gene: 8. CDR1 and CDR2 (germline): DFQATT, SNEGSKA (reference sequence).

The chain has TRBV7-2 and TRBJ2-5; D gene unclear. Germline CDR1 is SGHTA and CDR2 is FQGNSA. V lost 5 bases to trimming and J lost 2 bases, with 15 bases between them. The CDR3 has 15 amino acids. CDR3 sequence: CASSPGVVKQETQYF. The DNA for the CDR3 is TGTGCCAGCAGCCCTGGGGTGGTGAAGCAAGAGACCCAGTACTTC.

This sequence joins TRBV5-1 and TRBJ2-1; D possibly corresponds to TRBD2 (6 bases). This CDR3 comprises 14 residues. V lost 2 bases and J lost 7, with 13 bases in between. The germline V gene has CDR1 SGHRS and CDR2 YFSETQ. CDR3 bases: TGCGCCAGCAGCTTCCCCGCGCGGGGTAATGAGCAGTTCTTC. Amino acids: CASSFPARGNEQFF. The whole variable domain, filled in from reference TRBV5-1 and TRBJ2-1, reads KAGVTQTPRYLIKTRGQQVTLSCSPISGHRSVSWYQQTPGQGLQFLFEYFSETQRNKGNFPGRFSGRQFSNSRSEMNVSTLELGDSALYLCASSFPARGNEQFFGPGTRLTVL.

The CDR3 nucleotides read TGCAGTGCTAACCCTAGCGGGGGGGTGGGTGAGCAGTTCTTC. This sequence encodes CSANPSGGVGEQFF. V usage is TRBV20-1 and J usage is TRBJ2-1; 12 bases match TRBD2. Germline V lookup: CDR1 DFQATT, CDR2 SNEGSKA (reference sequence). Trimming at V came to 4 bases and at J to 9 bases, leaving 7 bases not matched to a gene. The CDR3 length is 14 residues.

This clonotype was observed a handful of times. The CDR3 reads CASSSRVQETQYF. The CDR3 DNA is TGTGCCAGCAGTTCCAGGGTCCAAGAGACCCAGTACTTC. The J gene is TRBJ2-5, the V gene TRBV28; D is possibly TRBD1 (5 bases). CDR3 length equals 13 residues. The V end lost 4 bases, the J end lost 1 base, and 7 bases lay between the germline ends. Germline values: CDR1 MDHEN, CDR2 SYDVKM.

Here the CDR3 reads CASSQGLAGRLTDTQYF. The DNA for the CDR3 is TGTGCCAGCAGCCAGGGACTAGCGGGGAGATTAACAGATACGCAGTATTTT. The genes are TRBV3-1 and TRBJ2-3, with 13 bases identical to TRBD2. The CDR3 is 17 amino acids. V was pared by 3 bases and J by 3 bases, with 6 bases of the junction left unmatched. CDR1 is LGHDT, CDR2 YNNKEL, per germline (reference sequence).

The rearrangement links TRBV20-1 to TRBJ1-5; D is unclear. CDR1 and CDR2 from the germline V gene are DFQATT and SNEGSKA (reference sequence). This CDR3 comprises 14 residues. V was clipped by 3 bases and J by 4 bases, with 13 bases between them. This CDR3 is CSARSASENQPQHF. Written as DNA, the CDR3 is TGCAGTGCTAGGAGCGCGTCAGAAAATCAGCCCCAGCATTTT.

The table lists this clonotype with many counts. The rearrangement joins TRBV2 to TRBJ2-1, with 11 bases lining up with TRBD2. The CDR3 has 12 residues. The ends lost 6 bases at V and 12 bases at J; junction bases unmatched: 4. Germline V lookup: CDR1 SNHLY, CDR2 FYNNEI. CDR3 sequence reads: CASRASGGSQFF. CDR3 nucleotides: TGTGCCAGCAGGGCTAGCGGGGGGTCGCAGTTCTTC.

This clonotype was counted between two and nine times. The chain joins TRBV20-1 to TRBJ1-5; D gene ambiguous. V was clipped by 1 base and J by 4 bases, with 8 bases between them. The germline V gene has CDR1 DFQATT and CDR2 SNEGSKA (reference sequence). The CDR3 totals 13 residues. The chain's CDR3 is CSARGDGNQPQHF. In DNA form, the CDR3 reads TGCAGTGCTAGAGGAGACGGTAATCAGCCCCAGCATTTT.

This clonotype was recorded a few times. The genes are TRBV5-1 and TRBJ1-2; D gene uncertain. Trimming stripped 2 bases from V and 4 bases from J, with 9 bases between. Germline CDR1 SGHRS, CDR2 YFSETQ. This CDR3 comprises 13 residues. CDR3 sequence: CASSLEHFYGYTF. The CDR3 DNA is TGCGCCAGCAGCTTAGAGCATTTCTATGGCTACACCTTC.